This T cell receptor (beta chain) was captured in a study of siplizumab effects on memory and regulatory T cells (dated by TCRdb to the late 2010s). At the level of the whole study: The study examined how the anti-CD2 antibody siplizumab affects alloreactive T-cell subsets in allogeneic mixed lymphocyte reactions built from human PBMCs. Overall study results and their limits: Among mappable alloreactive CD4+ clones, the Treg-derived fraction averaged approximately 69% with siplizumab versus 25% to 30% in control reactions. Greater diversity appeared to be present in unstimulated naive T cells than in memory T cells, and a substantial contribution to the alloresponse seemed to be made by naive cells. Sequences below about 10^-5 frequency were poorly captured, so only a minor fraction of alloreactive clones could be mapped to unstimulated subsets. A naive or memory phenotype could not be assigned to roughly 75-96% of proliferating CD4+ or CD8+ clones. Whether proliferating Tregs from siplizumab cultures actually had suppressive function was not functionally confirmed. The cumulative frequency of alloreactive sequences that could be traced back to unstimulated CD4+ memory T cells was significantly reduced by siplizumab.

To note about this clone: Its antigen is still unknown. No much larger clone is present one base from it, and per-base qualities are unavailable.

From the cysteine up to the phenylalanine, the CDR3 has a length of 16 residues. The kept DNA is CDR3 alone, 48 bases in frame from the first base. The germline V gene gives CDR1 as SGDLS and CDR2 as YYNGEE. The V end gives up 5 bases and the J end 6 bases, leaving 11 bases in the junction not matched to a gene. Library prep was done by the immunoSEQ multiplex PCR assay. Each sample had around 92,000 TCR templates assayed by the deep sequencing platform. Genomic DNA extracted from sorted T cells was used for TCRbeta CDR3 sequencing. Turning to the authors' computational methods: The R programming language was used for clonal analysis of the TCRbeta CDR3 data. Comparing unstimulated samples against CFSE-low samples taken after the reaction was how alloreactive CD4+ and CD8+ clones were defined. Regulatory or non-regulatory origin of alloreactive CD4+ clones was assigned by matching sequences to the sorted unstimulated Treg and non-Treg repertoires. Drawn from immuneACCESS, this table holds only the in-frame rearrangements with V and J called that TCRdb kept. Clones are partly lost; checked studies trace under half to an unresolved V gene and leave the rest unexplained. That table supplies the V and J calls and clone size; D and trimming were determined from the DNA. The sample contains some 100,000 clones, more than 85% of them found a single time. The ten most abundant clones make up approximately 5.9% of the sample.

TCRbeta CDR3 sequencing was performed on sorted unstimulated T cells and on proliferating T cells recovered from mixed lymphocyte reactions. Fresh whole blood from some ten HLA-typed healthy donors was used as the source from which PBMCs were isolated. The source of this sequence is a human donor in good health. Recombination linked TRBV9 to TRBJ1-5, with 10 central nucleotides matching TRBD1. The sequenced sample was CD8+ T cells sorted from blood. The sequenced DNA is TGTGCCAGCAGTATTGAACCGACAGGGGGCTTTCAGCCCCAGCATTTT. This yields the protein CASSIEPTGGFQPQHF.